The T cell receptor beta chain described here comes from a study of cytomegalovirus exposure and HLA in healthy donors (dated by TCRdb to the late 2010s). Looking at the study overall: An earlier analysis of more than 550 of the donors reported 276 Gb of sequence data and some 110 million unique TCR beta sequences obtained from some 170 million T cells. An early release that covered about 640 HLA-typed donors contained about 300 gigabases of sequencing data and 75 million to 100 million unique TCR sequences. Among the roughly 380 genotyped donors, around 79% belonged to the genetic ancestry cluster associated with self-reported Caucasian donors. The study was designed to test whether signatures of past pathogen exposure could be identified by cataloging public T cell receptors. The study profiled the T cell repertoires of around 700 subjects by immunosequencing and related them to cytomegalovirus serostatus. Besides the first cohort of 500 to 700 subjects, a separate validation cohort made up of 120 or so different subjects was used. To predict cytomegalovirus infection status, the study combined high-throughput TCR immunosequencing, statistical association of individual TCRs with disease status, and machine learning. A later analysis re-examined previously published TCR beta repertoires from about 670 donors and added high-resolution HLA genotyping to investigate patterns of TCR occurrence. In the later analysis, no new phenotypic data were used to find candidate immune exposures; instead, reliance was placed on TCR beta sequences and their occurrence across donors. An earlier analysis of about 620 of the donors applied high-throughput TCR beta sequencing to assess whether each TCR beta V gene segment acted as functional or pseudogenic. Donor age, sex, ethnicity and CMV serostatus were collected together with the repertoire data. Genome-wide SNP genotypes for about 65% of the 666 donors were used in a later genetic analysis, which treated that subset as a discovery cohort. All discovery cohort repertoires had been generated on a single sequencing platform. HLA typing included class I and class II loci at four-digit resolution. Typing coverage differed by locus: A, B, C, DRB1 and DQB1 were typed in roughly 620-640 donors, DQA1 in about 560, DPA1 in 600 to 610, and DPB1 in roughly 450. Several DR-DQ haplotypes were treated as single units for association and clustering because of strong linkage in the cohort. Among over 350 genotyped donors of the cohort, an average of about 240,000 unique TCR beta nucleotide sequences were sequenced per donor, roughly 18% of them non-productive. General study outcomes and caveats: Linkage disequilibrium might explain the correlated functional status among segregating V segments, but an unknown experimental factor could not be ruled out. The study listed over 150 TCR beta chains as associated with cytomegalovirus. An association between a missense DCLRE1C variant and V-gene and J-gene trimming of TCR beta chains was found in a later genetic analysis and replicated in an independent cohort. Compared with equally common non-associated chains, HLA-associated TCR beta chains in a later analysis were more clonally expanded and had lower generation probabilities. In both the original and validation cohorts, the classifier was reported to diagnose cytomegalovirus status with high specificity and sensitivity. The sequencing pipeline was judged likely to have produced a cluster of highly shared sequence variants as a technical artifact. At a false discovery rate of 0.05, a later analysis linked 16,951 TCR beta sequences to specific HLA alleles. While some public TCRs were present in many individuals, most TCR sequences turned up only very rarely across donors. In this cohort, only TCR beta chains were sequenced, and detectable features were limited by the absence of alpha or paired-chain data. When HLA alleles, especially DR and DQ, strongly co-occurred, attributing TCR associations to individual alleles was difficult. In vitro tests confirmed that three of the cytomegalovirus-associated TCR beta chains recognize cytomegalovirus antigens. According to the authors, the approach could potentially be generalized to other disease states and immunological phenotypes. Some IMGT-functional V segments, including TRBV6-2 and TRBV6-3, could not be distinguished by the 87-base-pair reads and were therefore excluded. The earlier analysis of around 600 of the donors excluded roughly 17 rarely observed V segments, including chromosome 9 orphons, because counts were too low. In a later genetic analysis, fewer N-insertions in productive TCRs were reported among donors in an Asian-associated ancestry cluster than the roughly 710-donor mean. An earlier analysis of 587 of the donors showed that most TCR beta V segments appeared in productive rearrangements either about 87% or about 30% of the time, which broadly matched IMGT annotations. According to a later analysis, most CMV-associated TCR beta chains appeared to be HLA-restricted, and the HLA associations seemed to be driven largely by CMV exposure. HLA typing was unavailable for some donors at each locus, so association tests used only the typed subset. A further reported finding was that TCR beta sequences accurately predicted the HLA-A and HLA-B alleles for most subjects in the first cohort. In a later analysis, several top co-occurrence clusters were reported to appear linked to parvovirus B19, influenza, CMV and Epstein-Barr virus. In a later analysis, TCR association rates were found to vary across HLA loci, with the most associated TCRs seen for DRB1 alleles and the fewest for HLA-C alleles. CMV serostatus was the only immune exposure information available for the cohort. Sequencing depth was assumed to be roughly uniform across donors in the presence/absence analyses, though that assumption may not hold.

The cohort consisted of some 670 healthy bone marrow donors. At the time of sampling, every cohort member was nominally healthy, though immune exposures that went unrecorded were likely present. The donor tested CMV seronegative and was one of the 352 seronegative cohort members. Every donor gave a peripheral blood sample, and the peripheral blood mononuclear cells from that sample were used for TCR beta sequencing. The Qiagen DNeasy Blood Extraction Kit was used to extract genomic DNA from the blood cell samples. Concerning this clone: What antigen it recognizes has not been identified. Base qualities were left out, and no much larger clone turns up one base away.

The CDR3 goes from the cysteine to the phenylalanine over 16 residues. Solely the CDR3 DNA is kept, with 48 bases framed from the first base. The germline V gene encodes CDR1 MRHNA and CDR2 SNTAGT. V and J are trimmed by 5 bases and 3 bases, and the gene matches miss 9 bases of the junction. The library was produced with the immunoSEQ multiplex PCR assay. The multiplex PCR relied on a mix of 60 forward primers for TCR Vbeta segments and 13 reverse primers for TCR Jbeta segments. Amplification of the CDR3 region of rearranged TCR beta genes was performed with a multiplex PCR assay on genomic DNA. The Illumina HiSeq System was used to sequence the amplified TCR beta libraries as 87-base-pair reads. The original pipeline was this. In a later analysis, some 80 million unique TCR beta chains were counted across the approximately 670 repertoires, and approximately 11 million of these chains were shared by at least two donors. To remove PCR and sequencing errors, raw reads were error-corrected and collapsed into unique sequences using a nearest-neighbor algorithm that merged closely related sequences. V, D and J gene segments were assigned by aligning CDR3 sequences to IMGT reference sequences. Each retained sequence needed at least a six-nucleotide match to both a V gene segment and a J gene segment. A rearrangement counted as productive if the CDR3 had no stop codons and remained in frame with V and J, and every other rearrangement counted as non-productive. Following IMGT convention, CDR3 was defined as the stretch from the second conserved V-encoded cysteine to the conserved J-encoded phenylalanine. In an earlier analysis of around 600 of the donors, sequences lacking an unambiguous match to a single V gene segment were excluded. In an earlier analysis of a few hundred of the donors, V segments were called functional above 56.7% productive rearrangements and were called segregating when the between-donor standard deviation exceeded 5%. A statistical classification framework was built to diagnose cytomegalovirus status from the catalog of TCR beta chain sequences. A later analysis assigned V and J genes by comparing TCR nucleotide sequences with IMGT/GENE-DB human TR gene sequences. The TCRdist pipeline was used in a later analysis to assign CDR3 sequences and most-parsimonious VDJ recombination scenarios. In a later analysis, each TCR beta chain was defined by its CDR3 amino acid sequence together with its V-gene family, and reads lacking a unique V-gene family were excluded. In a later analysis, some 600 highly shared, low-generation-probability nucleotide sequences were removed to address suspected cross-contamination and a sequencing artifact. A later analysis calculated a clonal expansion index for each public chain from normalized within-repertoire ranks of inferred template counts. In a later analysis, generation probabilities were computed using a VDJ recombination model fitted to out-of-frame rearrangements, and the results were checked against IGoR. Hypergeometric tests were used in a later analysis to score TCR-TCR, TCR-HLA and TCR-CMV co-occurrence, with a repertoire-size bias correction applied to the TCR pairs. A later analysis estimated false discovery rates by permuting HLA or CMV assignments 20 times. In a later analysis, co-occurring TCRs were grouped using DBSCAN, with TCRdist sequence similarity added in when clustering inside HLA-allele-positive subsets. For co-occurrence clustering, repertoires with fewer than 30,000 or more than 120,000 public chains were excluded, along with 4 to 6 repertoires with anomalous nucleotide sharing. TCRdb took over this immuneACCESS table, retaining in-frame rearrangements with V and J assigned. Such tables are incomplete; in checked studies, under half of the missing clones stem from an unresolved V gene, and the remainder is unexplained. V and J calls and clone size are copied from that table; D and trimming were computed from the DNA. The sample includes approximately 75,000 clones, with about 78% observed a single time. The top ten clones comprise around 0.96% of the sample.

Sequences were obtained from PBMCs. The clonotype originates from a male donor in good health and CMV-seronegative. This chain joins TRBV6-4 to TRBJ2-5; 10 of the junction bases match TRBD2. The sequenced DNA: TGTGCCAGCAGTAGGTGGCTAGCGGGAGAAAAAGAGACCCAGTACTTC. This is translated as CASSRWLAGEKETQYF.